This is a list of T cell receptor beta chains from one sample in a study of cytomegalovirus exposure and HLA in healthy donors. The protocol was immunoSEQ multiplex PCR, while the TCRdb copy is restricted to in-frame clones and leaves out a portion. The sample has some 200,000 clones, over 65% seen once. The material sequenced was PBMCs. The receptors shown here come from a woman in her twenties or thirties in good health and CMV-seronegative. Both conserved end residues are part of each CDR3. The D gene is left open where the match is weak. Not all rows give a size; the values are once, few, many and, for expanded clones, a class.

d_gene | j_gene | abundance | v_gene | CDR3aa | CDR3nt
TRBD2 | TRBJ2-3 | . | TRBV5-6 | CASSQLAGVVTDTQYF | TGTGCCAGCAGCCAACTAGCGGGAGTAGTCACAGATACGCAGTATTTT
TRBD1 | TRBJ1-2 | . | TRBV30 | CAGLGQGYGYTF | TGTGCTGGATTGGGACAGGGCTATGGCTACACCTTC
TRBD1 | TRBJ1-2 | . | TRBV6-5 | CASSIGQAAGYGYTF | TGTGCCAGCAGCATCGGACAGGCGGCGGGTTATGGCTACACCTTC
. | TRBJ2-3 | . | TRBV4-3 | CASSDSITDTQYF | TGCGCCAGCAGTGACAGCATAACGGATACGCAGTATTTT
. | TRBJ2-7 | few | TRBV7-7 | CASSLGQGSSYEQYF | TGTGCCAGCAGCTTAGGGCAGGGCTCATCCTACGAGCAGTACTTC
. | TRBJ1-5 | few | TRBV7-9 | CASSLAPGQPQHF | TGTGCCAGCAGCTTAGCTCCGGGTCAGCCCCAGCATTTT
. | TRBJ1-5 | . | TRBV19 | CASSIGGQLNQPQHF | TGTGCCAGTAGTATCGGCGGGCAGTTAAATCAGCCCCAGCATTTT
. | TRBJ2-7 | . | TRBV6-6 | CASSRSGYYEQYF | TGTGCCAGCAGTCGGTCGGGATACTACGAGCAGTACTTC
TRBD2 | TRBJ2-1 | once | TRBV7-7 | CASSSNPPGLAGDFEQFF | TGTGCTAGCAGCTCCAATCCCCCGGGACTAGCGGGAGACTTTGAGCAGTTCTTC
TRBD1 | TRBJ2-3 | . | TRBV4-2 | CASSQELQGADTQYF | TGTGCCAGCAGCCAAGAACTACAGGGGGCAGATACGCAGTATTTT
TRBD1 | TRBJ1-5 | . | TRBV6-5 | CASTPTGGSQPQHF | TGTGCCAGCACCCCGACAGGGGGGTCTCAGCCCCAGCATTTT
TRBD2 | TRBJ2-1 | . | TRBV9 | CASSETPSLGLAVYNEQFF | TGTGCCAGCAGCGAAACCCCCTCCTTGGGACTAGCGGTGTACAATGAGCAGTTCTTC
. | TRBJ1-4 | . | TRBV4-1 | CASSQDLTGREKLFF | TGCGCCAGCAGCCAAGATTTAACAGGAAGAGAAAAACTGTTTTTT
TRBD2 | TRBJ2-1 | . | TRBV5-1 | CASSLTSGANNEQFF | TGCGCCAGCAGCCTTACTAGCGGAGCTAACAATGAGCAGTTCTTC
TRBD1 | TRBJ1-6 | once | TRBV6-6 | CASSPGQAKNSPLHF | TGTGCCAGCAGCCCAGGACAGGCAAAAAATTCACCCCTCCACTTT
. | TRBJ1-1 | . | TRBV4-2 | CASSQNSEAFF | TGTGCCAGCAGCCAGAACTCAGAAGCTTTCTTT
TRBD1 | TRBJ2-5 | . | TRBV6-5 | CASATGTGRKETQYF | TGTGCCAGCGCAACCGGGACAGGGCGGAAAGAGACCCAGTACTTC
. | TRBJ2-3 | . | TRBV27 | CASSLIAATGADTQYF | TGTGCCAGCAGTCTAATAGCGGCAACAGGCGCAGATACGCAGTATTTT
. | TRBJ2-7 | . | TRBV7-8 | CASSLAGGSLLIEQYF | TGTGCCAGCAGCTTAGCGGGGGGTTCCCTCCTAATCGAGCAGTACTTC
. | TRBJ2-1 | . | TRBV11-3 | CASSPTGSSYNEQFF | TGTGCCAGCAGCCCAACAGGGAGCTCCTACAATGAGCAGTTCTTC
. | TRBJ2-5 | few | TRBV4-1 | CASSQPGLAEETQYF | TGCGCCAGCAGCCAACCCGGGTTAGCGGAAGAGACCCAGTACTTC
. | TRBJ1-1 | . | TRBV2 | CASSAYRDTEAFF | TGTGCCAGCAGTGCCTACAGAGACACTGAAGCTTTCTTT
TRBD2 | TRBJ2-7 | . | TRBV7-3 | CASSLTHSLAGGYYEQYF | TGTGCCAGCAGCTTAACACACTCTTTAGCGGGGGGTTACTACGAGCAGTACTTC
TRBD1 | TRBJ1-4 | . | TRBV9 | CASSVGAGGASEKLFF | TGTGCCAGCAGCGTAGGGGCAGGGGGCGCGAGTGAAAAACTGTTTTTT
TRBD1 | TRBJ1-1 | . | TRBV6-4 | CASRNGTGRGNTEAFF | TGTGCCAGCAGAAATGGGACAGGGCGGGGGAACACTGAAGCTTTCTTT
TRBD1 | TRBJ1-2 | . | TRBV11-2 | CASSLTGTGDYGYTF | TGTGCCAGCAGCTTGACGGGGACAGGGGACTATGGCTACACCTTC
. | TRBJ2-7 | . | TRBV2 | CASSSGLQPVEQYF | TGTGCCAGCAGTTCGGGACTGCAGCCTGTGGAGCAGTACTTC
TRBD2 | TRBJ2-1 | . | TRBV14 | CASSLRLAGQSMNEQFF | TGTGCCAGCAGTCTGAGACTAGCGGGACAGAGTATGAATGAGCAGTTCTTC
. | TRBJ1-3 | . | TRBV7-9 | CASSLGLGSSGNTIYF | TGTGCCAGCAGCTTAGGTCTTGGGAGCTCTGGAAACACCATATATTTT
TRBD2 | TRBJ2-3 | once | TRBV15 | CATSRTARLADYTDTQYF | TGTGCCACCAGCCGAACTGCTCGACTAGCAGATTACACAGATACGCAGTATTTT
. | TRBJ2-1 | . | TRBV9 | CASSGGGSSYNEQFF | TGTGCCAGCAGCGGAGGTGGTAGCTCCTACAATGAGCAGTTCTTC
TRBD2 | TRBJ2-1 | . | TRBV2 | CASRATSGYNEQFF | TGTGCCAGCAGAGCCACTAGCGGGTACAATGAGCAGTTCTTC
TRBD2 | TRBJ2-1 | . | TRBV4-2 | CASSQVLAGGPGNEQFF | TGTGCCAGCAGCCAAGTACTAGCGGGAGGGCCGGGAAATGAGCAGTTCTTC
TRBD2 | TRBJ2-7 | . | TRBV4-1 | CASSPLPSGRLYEQYF | TGCGCCAGCAGCCCCCTACCTAGCGGGAGGCTGTACGAGCAGTACTTC
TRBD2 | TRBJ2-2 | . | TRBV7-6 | CASSPGGRGRAGELFF | TGTGCCAGCAGCCCCGGCGGGCGCGGGAGGGCCGGGGAGCTGTTTTTT
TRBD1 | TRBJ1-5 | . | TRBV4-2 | CASSQVGFRDRGQPQHF | TGTGCCAGCAGCCAAGTGGGATTTAGGGACAGGGGTCAGCCCCAGCATTTT